The 26 T cell receptor beta chains below all came from one sample that was sequenced in a study of CD8 T cells in Susac syndrome. The authors reverse transcribed roughly 0.5 to 1 ug RNA with random hexamers. MiXCR, applied by TCRdb to the immunoSEQ multiplex PCR reads, yields one record per CDR3 protein. The sample includes about 180,000 distinct CDR3 sequences, under 97% of them seen just once. What was sequenced was CD4+ T cells from PBMCs. The receptors originated from a human donor with multiple sclerosis.

The V gene is TRBV7-9, the J gene TRBJ2-3; TRBD2 aligns across 10 bases. The CDR3 runs 16 residues. The ends lost 8 bases at V and 1 base at J; junction bases unmatched: 9. Germline V CDR1 and CDR2: SEHNR, FQNEAQ (reference sequence). CDR3 sequence reads: CASGASGGPGTDTQYF. The DNA of the CDR3 is TGTGCCAGCGGGGCTAGCGGGGGACCGGGCACAGATACGCAGTATTTT.

The CDR3 loop reads CSVGGGNTGELFF. CDR3 coding DNA: TGCAGCGTTGGCGGGGGGAACACCGGGGAGCTGTTTTTT. V and J are TRBV29-1 and TRBJ2-2, with 7 bases lining up with TRBD2. J lost 1 base, V lost 4 bases, and 0 bases had no gene match. This CDR3 has 13 residues. CDR1 and CDR2 from the germline V gene are SQVTM and ANQGSEA.

The rearrangement uses TRBV7-9 and TRBJ1-2, with D possibly TRBD1 on 6 matching bases. Trimming took 3 bases from V and 0 from J, leaving 8 bases between them. The CDR3 is 14 amino acids. Germline V lookup: CDR1 SEHNR, CDR2 FQNEAQ (reference sequence). CDR3 amino acids: CASSFGTSNYGYTF. The CDR3 coding sequence is TGTGCCAGCAGCTTCGGGACATCTAACTATGGCTACACCTTC.

The gene calls are TRBV29-1 and TRBJ2-5, with TRBD1 matching 8 bases. The CDR3 length is 14 residues. J gave up 5 bases and V 7 bases, and 12 bases lay outside the gene matches. Looked up from germline, CDR1 is SQVTM and CDR2 is ANQGSEA. CDR3 sequence (DNA): TGCAGCGCCGAGGACAGGGCGTCGGGTGAGACCCAGTACTTC. This codes for CSAEDRASGETQYF.

The chain carries TRBV30 and TRBJ2-1; either TRBD1 or TRBD2 may fit D (5 bases each). The CDR3 contains 10 residues. The V end was cut by 5 bases, the J end by 10 bases, with 9 bases between. The germline CDR1 and CDR2 sequences are GTSNPN and SVGIG (reference sequence). The CDR3 spells CAWGDLEQFF. The DNA of the CDR3 is TGTGCCTGGGGGGACCTCGAGCAGTTCTTC.

The chain recombines TRBV20-1 with TRBJ1-2; D is perhaps TRBD1 (5 bases). Germline loops: CDR1 DFQATT, CDR2 SNEGSKA (reference sequence). V shed 5 bases and J shed 4 bases, with 23 bases lying between them. The CDR3 consists of 16 residues. The CDR3 coding sequence is TGCAGTGCTCCTATCCCGCTCCGGGACTGGAGCTATGGCTACACCTTC. Translation: CSAPIPLRDWSYGYTF.

J is TRBJ1-6 and V is TRBV27; weak D call: TRBD1 (6 bases). CDR1 is MNHEY and CDR2 is SMNVEV in the germline V gene (reference sequence). This CDR3 region has 15 residues. The germline V and J ends were trimmed by 3 bases and 9 bases, with 15 bases remaining between them. CDR3 in amino acids: CASSLLLGGLSPLHF. For the CDR3, the DNA is TGTGCCAGCAGTTTGCTCCTGGGGGGGCTTTCACCCCTCCACTTT.

V gene TRBV20-1 combines with J gene TRBJ1-2; 7 bases match TRBD1. After removal of 6 bases from V and 4 bases from J, the junction contained 11 bases not matched to a gene. Looked up from germline, CDR1 is DFQATT and CDR2 is SNEGSKA (reference sequence). The CDR3 loop spans 14 amino acids. CDR3 residues: CSASPLRGIYGYTF. As DNA, the CDR3 is TGCAGTGCCTCACCCCTCAGGGGGATCTATGGCTACACCTTC.

V is TRBV11-2 and J is TRBJ2-3; D is undetermined. This CDR3 contains 14 residues. Per the germline V gene, CDR1 is SGHAT and CDR2 is FQNNGV. The ends were cut back, 10 bases at V and 3 bases at J, with 17 bases in the middle. DNA for the CDR3: TGTGCCACTCCCGTGTCTTCTAGTACAGATACGCAGTATTTT. Encoded protein: CATPVSSSTDTQYF.

The V gene is TRBV6-6, the J gene TRBJ2-1; 12 nucleotides match TRBD2. This CDR3 is 16 amino acids long. J gave up 1 base and V 6 bases, and 4 bases lay outside the gene matches. Germline V gives CDR1 MNHNY, CDR2 SVGAGI (reference sequence). This chain's CDR3 is CASRGLAGPSYNEQFF. CDR3 coding DNA: TGTGCCAGCAGAGGACTAGCGGGGCCGTCCTACAATGAGCAGTTCTTC.

J is TRBJ1-1 and V is TRBV12-3 or TRBV12-4, with D possibly matching TRBD1 (5 bases). V shed 6 bases and J shed 0 bases, with 14 bases lying between them. This CDR3 spans 15 amino acids. The CDR3, as DNA: TGTGCCAGCAGAGGAGCGGACATATTGAACACTGAAGCTTTCTTT. Translation gives CASRGADILNTEAFF.

The V and J genes are TRBV29-1 and TRBJ1-4; 7 bases are a match to TRBD1. The germline CDR1 and CDR2 sequences are SQVTM and ANQGSEA. The CDR3 is 12 residues long. The trim removed 6 bases at V and 8 bases at J, leaving 6 bases unmatched. The CDR3 spells CSVRQGGEKLFF. Here the CDR3 DNA reads TGCAGCGTCAGACAGGGAGGAGAAAAACTGTTTTTT.

The V and J genes are TRBV30 and TRBJ2-5; D may be TRBD2 (7 bases). CDR3 length equals 15 residues. V lost 4 bases, J lost 5 bases, and 20 bases lay in between. The germline gives CDR1 GTSNPN, CDR2 SVGIG (reference sequence). This CDR3 is CAWNNGGPNGETQYF. Written as DNA, the CDR3 is TGTGCCTGGAATAACGGGGGGCCCAATGGGGAGACCCAGTACTTC.

The chain recombines TRBV29-1 with TRBJ1-2; D is possibly TRBD1 (6 bases). The CDR3 spans 11 residues. V was shortened by 3 bases and J by 8 bases, with 10 bases between the two germline ends. Germline lookup yields CDR1 SQVTM and CDR2 ANQGSEA. The CDR3 DNA reads TGCAGCGTTGAGAACAGGGTAGGCTACACCTTC. This codes for CSVENRVGYTF.

J is TRBJ1-2 and V is TRBV29-1, with TRBD1 matching over 12 bases. The germline gives CDR1 SQVTM, CDR2 ANQGSEA. The CDR3 loop spans 13 amino acids. V shed 3 bases and J 8 bases; nucleotides not matched to a gene: 4. The CDR3: CSVEGQGAWGYTF. The CDR3 coding sequence is TGCAGCGTTGAGGGACAGGGGGCTTGGGGCTACACCTTC.

The chain employs TRBV5-6 and TRBJ2-2; 8 bases match TRBD1. Germline V gene data show CDR1 as SGHDT and CDR2 as YYEEEE. This CDR3 has 16 amino acids. The V gene end was trimmed by 3 bases and the J gene end by 4 bases; junction bases not matched to a gene: 8. Here the CDR3 DNA reads TGTGCCAGCAGCTCCTTAGGACAGGGTGGCACCGGGGAGCTGTTTTTT. Residues: CASSSLGQGGTGELFF.

The chain is built from TRBV27 and TRBJ2-7; D possibly uses TRBD1 or TRBD2 (5 bases each). In germline, CDR1 is MNHEY, CDR2 SMNVEV (reference sequence). The CDR3 is 15 amino acids. The V and J ends lost 3 bases and 3 bases respectively, with 15 bases between them. The CDR3, as DNA: TGTGCCAGCAGTTTTCTCGGTGGGGGTGGCTACGAGCAGTACTTC. Its protein product is CASSFLGGGGYEQYF.

The chain links TRBV7-8 to TRBJ1-2; D remains ambiguous. Per the germline V gene, CDR1 is SGHVS and CDR2 is FQNEAQ. CDR3 size: 16 residues. V was clipped by 5 bases and J by 4 bases, with 20 bases between them. CDR3 coding DNA: TGTGCCAGCAGCATTAGAATAGGCAAGGAACCCTATGGCTACACCTTC. Amino acids: CASSIRIGKEPYGYTF.

The rearrangement links TRBV6-1 to TRBJ1-5; D ambiguous. Germline V gives CDR1 MNHNS, CDR2 SASEGT. Trimming took 6 bases from V and 1 from J, leaving 10 bases between them. This CDR3 has 14 amino acids. CDR3 in amino acids: CASRLYDSNQPQHF. The CDR3, as DNA: TGTGCCAGCAGGCTCTACGACAGCAATCAGCCCCAGCATTTT.

The gene calls are TRBV18 and TRBJ2-6; no clear D gene. The CDR3 spans 17 residues. Germline CDR1 KGHSH, CDR2 LQKENI. V lost 1 base to trimming and J lost 0 bases, with 10 bases between them. The CDR3: CASSPQGLASGANVLTF. Written as DNA, the CDR3 is TGTGCCAGCTCACCACAGGGTCTCGCCTCTGGGGCCAACGTCCTGACTTTC.

The J gene is TRBJ1-4, the V gene TRBV5-6, with TRBD1 as a possible D gene (5 bases). The CDR3 has 15 amino acids. V was shortened by 4 bases and J by 5 bases, with 15 bases between the two germline ends. Germline loops: CDR1 SGHDT, CDR2 YYEEEE. The CDR3 region has the DNA TGTGCCAGCAGCCCTGGGGGTTTCACGAATGAAAAACTGTTTTTT. It encodes CASSPGGFTNEKLFF.

The rearrangement links TRBV13 to TRBJ1-5; weak D call: TRBD1 (5 bases). The CDR3 consists of 15 residues. Per germline, CDR1 PRHDT and CDR2 FYEKMQ (reference sequence). V was cut by 5 bases and J by 5 bases, with 16 bases left in between. In nucleotides, the CDR3 is TGTGCCAGCAGCCGGGCGGGGCTAGTGGATCAGCCCCAGCATTTT. This codes for CASSRAGLVDQPQHF. The full variable domain, with the rest looked up from reference TRBV13 and TRBJ1-5, is AAGVIQSPRHLIKEKRETATLKCYPIPRHDTVYWYQQGPGQDPQFLISFYEKMQSDKGSIPDRFSAQQFSDYHSELNMSSLELGDSALYFCASSRAGLVDQPQHFGDGTRLSIL.

J is TRBJ2-7 and V is TRBV27; TRBD2 agrees at 10 bases. The CDR3 has 16 residues. Germline loops: CDR1 MNHEY, CDR2 SMNVEV (reference sequence). V lost 5 bases, J lost 0 bases, and 7 bases stayed unmatched. In nucleotides, the CDR3 is TGTGCCAGCAGTACAACTAGCGGGGCCCCCTCCTACGAGCAGTACTTC. As protein: CASSTTSGAPSYEQYF.

The rearrangement joins TRBV24-1 to TRBJ2-1; 12 bases line up with TRBD2. The germline V gene has CDR1 KGHDR and CDR2 SFDVKD. The junction had 13 bases not matched to a gene; V was cut back by 5 bases and J by 6 bases. This CDR3 comprises 18 residues. This CDR3 reads CATSGLAGEIHNFNEQFF. The CDR3 nucleotides are TGTGCCACCAGTGGACTAGCGGGGGAGATCCACAATTTCAATGAGCAGTTCTTC.

The gene calls are TRBV7-9 and TRBJ1-5, with a tentative D call TRBD1 (5 bases). Deletions cut 1 base from V and 6 bases from J, with 19 bases between. The CDR3 covers 17 residues. Germline CDR1 is SEHNR and CDR2 is FQNEAQ (reference sequence). The CDR3 region has the DNA TGTGCCAGCAGCTTAGGTGTGGGCCCGGGGGTTGGTCAGCCCCAGCATTTT. Protein: CASSLGVGPGVGQPQHF.

The chain has TRBV30 and TRBJ2-7, with D perhaps TRBD2 (5 bases). Trimming left V 2 bases short and J 6 bases short, with 14 bases between. There are 13 residues in the CDR3. The germline V gene has CDR1 GTSNPN and CDR2 SVGIG (reference sequence). CDR3 DNA sequence: TGTGCCTGGAGTCCTAGCTCCTCTGGCGAGCAGTACTTC. Translation: CAWSPSSSGEQYF.